A single sample gave rise to the 17 T cell receptor beta chains below, sequenced in a study of siplizumab effects on memory and regulatory T cells. Sequencing used immunoSEQ multiplex PCR; TCRdb keeps in-frame clones, though not all of them. The top ten hold around 0.64% of the sample, which has about 50,000 clones, about 97% seen once. Specimen: naive CD4+ T cells sorted from blood. These receptors originate from a human donor in good health.

This clone was recorded once. The J gene is TRBJ2-7, the V gene TRBV6-6; D uncertain. The V and J ends lost 2 bases and 6 bases respectively, with 8 bases between them. The germline V gene encodes CDR1 MNHNY and CDR2 SVGAGI (reference sequence). This CDR3 region has 12 residues. DNA of the CDR3: TGTGCCAGCAGTTACCGGGTCTTCGAGCAGTACTTC. It encodes CASSYRVFEQYF.

The chain joins TRBV10-3 to TRBJ2-1; TRBD1 matches 7 bases. Germline CDR1 ENHRY, CDR2 SYGVKD. V trimming: 0 bases; J trimming: 5 bases; junction bases outside the gene matches: 7. The CDR3 has 16 residues. CDR3 in amino acids: CAISESATGFNNEQFF. CDR3 DNA sequence: TGTGCCATCAGTGAGTCGGCGACAGGGTTCAACAATGAGCAGTTCTTC.

The V gene is TRBV10-3, the J gene TRBJ2-1; 7 nucleotides match TRBD2. This CDR3 comprises 14 residues. CDR1 and CDR2 from the germline V gene are ENHRY and SYGVKD. After removal of 5 bases from V and 9 bases from J, the junction contained 10 bases not matched to a gene. The CDR3 region is CAISLREKYCEQFF. In nucleotides, the CDR3 is TGTGCCATCAGTTTGCGGGAGAAGTATTGTGAGCAGTTCTTC.

The chain has TRBV6-6 and TRBJ2-2, with D perhaps matching TRBD1 (6 bases). V lost 9 bases, J lost 3 bases, and 11 bases lay in between. CDR1 MNHNY and CDR2 SVGAGI come from the germline V gene (reference sequence). CDR3 size: 13 residues. The CDR3: CASHRVHTGELFF. CDR3 nucleotide sequence: TGTGCCAGTCACAGGGTTCACACCGGGGAGCTGTTTTTT.

The chain is built from TRBV28 and TRBJ2-6, with TRBD2 matching over 9 bases. CDR1 and CDR2 from the germline V gene are MDHEN and SYDVKM. V lost 10 bases to trimming and J lost 0 bases; unmatched junction nucleotides: 13. This CDR3 has 18 residues. DNA for the CDR3: TGTGCCAACAATTCGACTAGCGGATCGTTCTCTGGGGCCAACGTCCTGACTTTC. It translates to CANNSTSGSFSGANVLTF.

V and J are TRBV5-4 and TRBJ2-3; 8 positions agree with TRBD2. CDR1 is SGHNT and CDR2 is YYREEE in the germline V gene (reference sequence). The CDR3 sequence is 15 residues long. With 4 bases clipped from V and 1 base from J, the junction kept 5 bases outside the gene matches. The chain's CDR3 is CASSREGPGTDTQYF. The CDR3 DNA follows: TGTGCCAGCAGCCGGGAGGGCCCGGGCACAGATACGCAGTATTTT.

The rearrangement uses TRBV6-5 and TRBJ2-1; 10 nucleotides match TRBD2. After removal of 5 bases from V and 5 bases from J, the junction contained 6 bases not matched to a gene. This CDR3 region has 15 residues. Germline V gene data show CDR1 as MNHEY and CDR2 as SVGAGI. The CDR3 loop is CASSRWTSGNNEQFF. CDR3 sequence (DNA): TGTGCCAGCAGTCGGTGGACTAGCGGCAACAATGAGCAGTTCTTC.

The chain employs TRBV10-2 and TRBJ2-3; D is ambiguous. Between the trimmed V and J ends, which lost 4 bases and 2 bases, there was a span of 10 bases. Germline V lookup: CDR1 WSHSY, CDR2 SAAADI. The CDR3 runs to 14 residues. DNA of the CDR3: TGCGCCAGCAGTGGCCGGCTGTCCACAGATACGCAGTATTTT. This sequence encodes CASSGRLSTDTQYF.

The chain couples TRBV6-1 to TRBJ1-2; D is unresolved. Germline CDR1 is MNHNS and CDR2 is SASEGT. V lost 5 bases and J 6 bases, leaving 10 bases between the germline ends. The CDR3 consists of 12 residues. This CDR3 reads CASSMREDGYTF. In nucleotides, the CDR3 is TGTGCCAGCAGTATGCGGGAAGATGGCTACACCTTC.

This chain joins TRBV21-1 and TRBJ2-2. TRBV21-1 is reported as a pseudogene. This CDR3 has 15 amino acids. The CDR3 DNA follows: TGTGCCAGCAGGACTGACGGGGCGTGGGCCGGGGAGCTGTTTTTT. This gives the protein CASRTDGAWAGELFF.

The gene calls are TRBV7-9 and TRBJ1-2; maybe TRBD1 (6 bases). The CDR3 spans 17 residues. The germline CDR1 and CDR2 sequences are SEHNR and FQNEAQ (reference sequence). V shed 1 base and J shed 2 bases, with 17 bases lying between them. CDR3 amino acids: CASSLEMGARRNYGYTF. As DNA, the CDR3 is TGTGCCAGCAGCTTAGAGATGGGGGCGCGGAGGAACTATGGCTACACCTTC. Variable domain in full (rest from reference TRBV7-9 and TRBJ1-2): DTGVSQNPRHKITKRGQNVTFRCDPISEHNRLYWYRQTLGQGPEFLTYFQNEAQLEKSRLLSDRFSAERPKGSFSTLEIQRTEQGDSAMYLCASSLEMGARRNYGYTFGSGTRLTVV.

V usage is TRBV5-4 and J usage is TRBJ1-2, with 7 bases matching TRBD1. Germline assignment: CDR1 SGHNT and CDR2 YYREEE (reference sequence). Losses at the gene ends were 4 bases for V and 4 bases for J; bases not matched to a gene: 10. The CDR3 runs to 15 residues. Here the CDR3 reads CASSPQPPGGYGYTF. In nucleotides, the CDR3 is TGTGCCAGCAGCCCACAACCGCCAGGGGGCTATGGCTACACCTTC. Complete variable domain (other parts from reference TRBV5-4 and TRBJ1-2): ETGVTQSPTHLIKTRGQQVTLRCSSQSGHNTVSWYQQALGQGPQFIFQYYREEENGRGNFPPRFSGLQFPNYSSELNVNALELDDSALYLCASSPQPPGGYGYTFGSGTRLTVV.

This rearrangement joins TRBV19 to TRBJ2-1, with 9 bases lining up with TRBD2. The V gene's germline CDR1 is LNHDA and CDR2 SQIVND (reference sequence). The CDR3 totals 15 residues. Trimming cost V 3 bases and J 8 bases; bases outside gene matches: 8. The CDR3 nucleotides are TGTGCCAGTAGTATCCGTAGCGGGAGTATAGATGAGCAGTTCTTC. This encodes CASSIRSGSIDEQFF.

This chain joins TRBV28 and TRBJ2-7; D not resolved. Trimming shortened V by 3 bases and J by 5 bases, and 32 bases separated the two germline ends. The germline V gene encodes CDR1 MDHEN and CDR2 SYDVKM. There are 20 residues in the CDR3. CDR3 loop: CASSFAVSLTPAFDPDEQYF. The CDR3, as DNA: TGTGCCAGCAGTTTTGCCGTTAGTCTAACTCCCGCCTTCGACCCGGACGAGCAGTACTTC.

The chain carries TRBV5-1 and TRBJ1-1; D is perhaps TRBD1 (5 bases). V dropped 1 base and J dropped 1 base, with 8 bases sitting between them. This CDR3 comprises 14 residues. CDR1 and CDR2 from the germline V gene are SGHRS and YFSETQ. The CDR3, as DNA: TGCGCCAGCAGCTTGTTGGGGGAGAACACTGAAGCTTTCTTT. Its protein product is CASSLLGENTEAFF.

The V gene is TRBV29-1, the J gene TRBJ2-3; possibly TRBD1 for D (5 bases). CDR3 length: 14 amino acids. With 1 base removed from V and 1 base from J, the gap between germline ends came to 9 bases. CDR1 is SQVTM and CDR2 is ANQGSEA in the germline V gene. The CDR3: CSVEVGVRTDTQYF. The CDR3 region has the DNA TGCAGCGTTGAAGTAGGGGTCCGCACAGATACGCAGTATTTT.

V usage is TRBV18 and J usage is TRBJ1-1; TRBD1 is a possible D gene (6 bases). This CDR3 has 15 residues. The V end lost 1 base, the J end lost 1 base, and 10 bases lay between the germline ends. Germline V gives CDR1 KGHSH, CDR2 LQKENI. Here the CDR3 DNA reads TGTGCCAGCTCACCACGACAGGATTGGAACACTGAAGCTTTCTTT. This translates into CASSPRQDWNTEAFF.